This T cell receptor beta chain stems from a study of shared clonotypes between healthy human individuals. Comment on this clone: Antigen unknown.

The authors split each subset's genomic DNA evenly across several immunoSEQ plates. The assay was immunoSEQ multiplex PCR, and TCRdb's table has in-frame clones only and misses some. The table has about 2.4 million clones, 93% seen once. The healthy adult donors were HIV-negative and reported no recent acute infections or vaccinations. Points from the study as a whole: Estimated richness was generally greater in naive than memory subsets. With few donors, the genetic and exposure-history diversity represented was limited.

This sequence was found in a man aged 18-30 years in good health. Some clones in this sample may be carry-over from other donors' samples. The source material was naive CD4+ T cells from PBMCs. Subset: CD45RA+ positively selected.

For the CDR3, the DNA is TGTGCCAGCAGCCCTATCGTGGGGGAGCAGTTCTTC. Its translation is CASSPIVGEQFF. The chain has TRBV5-4 and TRBJ2-1; no clear D gene. CDR3 length equals 12 residues. V was cut by 4 bases and J by 10 bases, with 12 bases left in between. Per the germline V gene, CDR1 is SGHNT and CDR2 is YYREEE (reference sequence).